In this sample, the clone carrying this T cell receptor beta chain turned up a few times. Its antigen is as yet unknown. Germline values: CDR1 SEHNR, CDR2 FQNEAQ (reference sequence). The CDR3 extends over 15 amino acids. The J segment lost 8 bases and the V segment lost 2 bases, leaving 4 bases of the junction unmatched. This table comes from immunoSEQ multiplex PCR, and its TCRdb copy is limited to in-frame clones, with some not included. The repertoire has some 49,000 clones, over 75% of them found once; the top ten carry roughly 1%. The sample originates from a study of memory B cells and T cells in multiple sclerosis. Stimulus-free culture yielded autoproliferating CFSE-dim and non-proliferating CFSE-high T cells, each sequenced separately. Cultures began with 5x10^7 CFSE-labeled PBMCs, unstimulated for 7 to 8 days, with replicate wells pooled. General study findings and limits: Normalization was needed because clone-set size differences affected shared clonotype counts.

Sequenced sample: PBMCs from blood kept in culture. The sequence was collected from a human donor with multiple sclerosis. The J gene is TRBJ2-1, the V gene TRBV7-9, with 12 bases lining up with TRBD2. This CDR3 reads CASSLLAGGPDEQFF. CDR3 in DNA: TGTGCCAGCAGCTTACTAGCGGGGGGGCCCGATGAGCAGTTCTTC.